The rows below give T cell receptor beta chains drawn from one sample of a study of shared clonotypes between healthy human individuals. Assay: immunoSEQ multiplex PCR; the TCRdb copy retains only in-frame clones and omits some. Altogether about 380,000 clones are present, around 96% being singletons, with the ten largest covering approximately 0.3%. Sequencing used memory CD8+ T cells sorted from blood. The origin of the receptors is a man aged 25 to 40 in good health. Both conserved end residues are trimmed from each CDR3. Each record gives: J gene, D gene, V gene, CDR3 protein. The D gene is left open where the match is weak.

>TRBJ2-3|NA|TRBV6-5
ASSRSLSTDTQY
>TRBJ2-7|TRBD1|TRBV10-3
AISGQGLGYEQY
>TRBJ1-2|TRBD1|TRBV28
ASAGTGLWGYT
>TRBJ2-6|NA|TRBV28
ASSFTRGSGANVLT
>TRBJ2-3|TRBD1|TRBV28
ASSFRDSTQY
>TRBJ2-1|NA|TRBV19
ASSRTATNEQF
>TRBJ1-3|NA|TRBV4-2
ASRGAWGNTIY
>TRBJ2-2|NA|TRBV4-1
ASSQDPGNTGELF
>TRBJ2-3|NA|TRBV9
ASSPGPVVSDTQY
>TRBJ2-7|TRBD1|TRBV5-4
ASSLGQGAREQY
>TRBJ1-3|NA|TRBV5-1
ASTRFGGSGNTIY
>TRBJ2-1|TRBD2|TRBV5-5
ASSLVASGMNEQF
>TRBJ2-4|NA|TRBV1
TSSQGTKNIQY
>TRBJ1-6|NA|TRBV6-6
ASSYLSSPGDSPLH
>TRBJ1-2|NA|TRBV5-5
ASSLDRLGANYGYT
>TRBJ1-4|NA|TRBV27
ASSLIAFGGKLF
>TRBJ2-1|TRBD2|TRBV28
ASRESGDLYNEQF
>TRBJ2-1|TRBD2|TRBV7-8
ASSLARAGVLSYNEQF
>TRBJ1-5|NA|TRBV9
ASSVGWGNQPQH
>TRBJ2-5|NA|TRBV28
ASSLLGTSPKETQY
>TRBJ1-5|NA|TRBV15
ATSRWEGHQPQH
>TRBJ2-7|NA|TRBV14
ASSQVIGGDYEQY